This T cell receptor (beta chain) was captured in a study of response to subunit inactivated influenza vaccine. This clonotype was observed a handful of times. Its antigen remains unknown. CDR1 and CDR2 (germline): SGHVS, FQNEAQ. V was pared by 4 bases and J by 5 bases, with 11 bases of the junction left unmatched. This CDR3 is built from 16 residues. Study-level findings and limits: Authors suggested each seasonal flu vaccination may recruit only limited numbers of new T cells.

TCRdb reprocessed the RT-PCR reads with MiXCR, giving one entry per CDR3 protein. The sample has some 500,000 distinct CDR3 sequences; 15% to 20% are singletons. This sample comprised CD4+ T cells sorted from PBMCs, obtained about 23 months after vaccination. The V and J genes are TRBV7-8 and TRBJ1-1, with 9 bases lining up with TRBD1. The receptor comes from a man between 50 and 69 years old who received an inactivated influenza vaccine. The CDR3, as DNA: TGTGCCAGCAGCTACCGGGACAGGGAGTTTTTGACTGAAGCTTTCTTT. It translates to CASSYRDREFLTEAFF. Full variable domain (rest looked up from reference TRBV7-8 and TRBJ1-1): GAGVSQSPRYKVAKRGQDVALRCDPISGHVSLFWYQQALGQGPEFLTYFQNEAQLDKSGLPSDRFFAERPEGSVSTLKIQRTQQEDSAVYLCASSYRDREFLTEAFFGQGTRLTVV.